A selection of T cell receptor beta chains follows, all from one sample in a study of T cell repertoires in cytomegalovirus infection. Their antigen targets remain unknown. Via MiXCR, TCRdb re-called the reads, giving one row per CDR3 protein. The repertoire consists of approximately 730,000 distinct CDR3 sequences, with roughly 28% occurring once and the leading ten covering around 14%. The sequenced sample was cultured CD8+ T cells from PBMCs, obtained from culture after CMV antigen stimulation. The receptors come from a human donor in good health (CMV status not recorded). Some clones in this sample may be carry-over from other donors' samples. CDR3s include the opening cysteine and the closing phenylalanine or tryptophan. D genes are given only for firm matches. Clone size appears in some rows only: once, few, many, or a class for an expanded clone.

d_gene,j_gene,v_gene,abundance,CDR3aa,CDR3nt
.,TRBJ1-5,TRBV4-1,.,CASSQQTGSNQPQHF,TGCGCCAGCAGCCAACAAACAGGGAGCAATCAGCCCCAGCATTTT
.,TRBJ2-2,TRBV27,many,CASSLGDGELFF,TGTGCCAGCAGTTTAGGAGACGGGGAGCTGTTTTTT
.,TRBJ2-5,TRBV7-2,many,CASSSRDSGGETQYF,TGTGCCAGCAGCTCAAGGGACTCCGGAGGGGAGACCCAGTACTTC
.,TRBJ1-5,TRBV7-9,.,CASWDGGAQPQHF,TGTGCCAGCTGGGATGGCGGGGCTCAGCCCCAGCATTTT
.,TRBJ1-1,TRBV10-3,.,CAISVAKGRSEAFF,TGTGCCATCAGTGTAGCCAAGGGGAGGTCTGAAGCTTTCTTT
.,TRBJ2-1,TRBV5-5,few,CASNRHVSAHNEQFF,TGTGCCAGCAACCGACATGTTTCAGCCCACAATGAGCAGTTCTTC
TRBD1,TRBJ1-1,TRBV4-1,.,CASSPQRGLDTEAFF,TGCGCCAGCAGCCCGCAAAGGGGGCTCGACACTGAAGCTTTCTTT
TRBD1,TRBJ2-2,TRBV5-6,few,CASSEDRGETGELFF,TGTGCCAGCAGTGAGGACAGGGGTGAAACCGGGGAGCTGTTTTTT
TRBD1,TRBJ2-3,TRBV28,.,CASSRPGQTSTDTQYF,TGTGCCAGCAGTAGACCGGGACAGACTTCCACAGATACGCAGTATTTT
.,TRBJ1-2,TRBV7-9,many,CVGDYGYTF,TGTGTAGGGGACTATGGCTACACCTTC
.,TRBJ2-1,TRBV29-1,.,CSVEGGTADSNEQFF,TGTAGCGTTGAAGGGGGGACAGCCGACTCCAATGAGCAGTTCTTC
.,TRBJ1-1,TRBV19,few,CASSIGAKSTEAFF,TGTGCCAGTAGTATAGGGGCTAAAAGTACTGAAGCTTTCTTT
.,TRBJ1-1,TRBV5-1,few,CASSFRVQGEGTEAFF,TGCGCCAGCAGCTTTCGGGTACAGGGAGAGGGCACTGAAGCTTTCTTT
TRBD1,TRBJ2-3,TRBV7-3,few,CASSFLRGQRDTQYF,TGTGCCAGCAGCTTTTTGAGGGGGCAGAGAGATACGCAGTATTTT
.,TRBJ2-2,TRBV27,few,CASSLYSPSNTGELFF,TGTGCCAGCAGTTTATACAGCCCATCGAACACCGGGGAGCTGTTTTTT
TRBD2,TRBJ2-3,TRBV7-2,many,CASSLRLLAGGKTDTQYF,TGTGCCAGCAGCTTAAGGTTACTAGCGGGGGGAAAAACAGATACGCAGTATTTT
.,TRBJ2-2,TRBV5-8,.,CASSLGHTNTGELFF,TGTGCCAGCAGCTTGGGACACACGAACACCGGGGAGCTGTTTTTT
TRBD1,TRBJ2-1,TRBV5-8,few,CASSQVGQGLSEQFF,TGTGCCAGCAGCCAAGTGGGACAGGGATTGTCGGAGCAGTTCTTC
.,TRBJ2-1,TRBV3-1,few,CASSQAGSYNEQFF,TGTGCCAGCAGCCAAGCAGGGTCCTACAATGAGCAGTTCTTC
.,TRBJ2-7,TRBV6-2/TRBV6-3,few,CASSPGRLREQYF,TGTGCCAGCAGTCCGGGCCGGCTACGCGAGCAGTACTTC
.,TRBJ1-4,TRBV6-1,.,CASSEDWVAEKLFF,TGTGCCAGCAGTGAAGACTGGGTAGCGGAAAAACTGTTTTTT
TRBD1,TRBJ1-5,TRBV15,.,CATSRFPGGRDRISNQPQHF,TGTGCCACCAGCAGATTTCCTGGTGGACGGGACAGGATTAGCAATCAGCCCCAGCATTTT
.,TRBJ2-1,TRBV7-6,many,CASSLGVGGTEQFF,TGTGCCAGCAGCTTAGGGGTAGGGGGGACTGAGCAGTTCTTC
.,TRBJ2-3,TRBV7-9,.,CASSHPTNRITDTQYF,TGTGCCAGCAGCCATCCAACGAATAGAATCACAGATACGCAGTATTTT
.,TRBJ2-1,TRBV7-9,.,CASSLAGQTRYNEQFF,TGTGCCAGCAGCTTAGCAGGCCAGACGCGATACAATGAGCAGTTCTTC
TRBD2,TRBJ2-7,TRBV5-1,.,CASSILARLRDEQYF,TGCGCCAGCAGCATACTAGCGCGCCTTAGGGACGAGCAGTACTTC
.,TRBJ2-3,TRBV5-4,few,CASSPYGAGTDTQYF,TGTGCCAGCAGCCCGTATGGGGCCGGCACAGATACGCAGTATTTT
TRBD2,TRBJ2-1,TRBV4-1,few,CASSQVSQFSGGSDEQFF,TGCGCCAGCAGCCAAGTGTCACAATTTAGCGGGGGGTCGGATGAGCAGTTCTTC
.,TRBJ1-5,TRBV20-1,.,CSATDSRGRNQPQHF,TGCAGTGCTACGGACTCTCGGGGGCGCAATCAGCCCCAGCATTTT
.,TRBJ2-7,TRBV12-3/TRBV12-4,few,CASSFVKGGHEQYF,TGTGCCAGCAGTTTTGTGAAGGGTGGCCACGAGCAGTACTTC
.,TRBJ2-1,TRBV9,few,CASSVHNEQFF,TGTGCCAGCAGCGTTCACAATGAGCAGTTCTTC
.,TRBJ2-3,TRBV7-6,.,CASSLDRRTDTQYF,TGTGCCAGCAGCCTAGACAGGCGCACAGATACGCAGTATTTT